Presented here are 26 T cell receptor beta chains from one specimen sequenced in a study of CD8+CD57+ T cells in acquired aplastic anemia. It was patients with CD8+CD57+ cell expansion by flow cytometry who were chosen for sequencing. Researchers used genomic DNA as the template to profile TCR beta VDJ and CDR3. Using its own MiXCR run on the reads, TCRdb lists one record per CDR3 protein. Of about 120,000 distinct CDR3 sequences listed, roughly 55% were seen once; the top ten hold 25% to 30%. What was sequenced was sorted CD4+, CD8+, or CD8+CD57+ T cells (not recorded which) from PBMCs. Every receptor here comes from a human donor with aplastic anemia.

This clonotype was counted at least ten times. The gene calls are TRBV7-9 and TRBJ2-7, with unresolved D. Trimming pared 4 bases from V and 7 bases from J, leaving 11 bases between. The CDR3 consists of 12 residues. Germline V gene lookup returns CDR1 SEHNR and CDR2 FQNEAQ (reference sequence). Written as DNA, the CDR3 is TGTGCCAGCAGCTCCAAGTTGGGAGAGCAGTACTTC. Translated: CASSSKLGEQYF.

This clonotype was seen a single time. CDR3 residues: CASTWLLGNQPQHF. CDR3 DNA: TGTGCCAGTACGTGGTTGTTAGGCAATCAGCCCCAGCATTTT. The J gene is TRBJ1-5, the V gene TRBV19; D remains ambiguous. Between the trimmed V and J ends, which lost 7 bases and 2 bases, there was a span of 12 bases. This CDR3 is 14 amino acids long. Germline values: CDR1 LNHDA, CDR2 SQIVND (reference sequence).

In regard to this clonotype: A read error may account for a junction end that differs from germline. V is TRBV25-1 and J is TRBJ2-2; 12 positions agree with TRBD2. CDR3 length: 21 residues. Germline CDR1 and CDR2: MGHDK and SYGVNS. The CDR3 nucleotides read TGTGCCAGCAGTGAAGCGACAGACAGGGGTCCTAGCGGGAGGGTCACCGGGGAACTGTTTTTT. It translates to CASSEATDRGPSGRVTGELFF.

This clonotype occurred once. The chain carries TRBV12-3 or TRBV12-4 and TRBJ2-5; maybe TRBD1 (5 bases). The CDR3 loop spans 13 amino acids. Trimming cost V 8 bases and J 6 bases, with 16 bases left between them. The CDR3 DNA reads as TGTGCCAGCCAAGACTCAGGGTTGCAGACCCAGTACTTC. It translates to CASQDSGLQTQYF.

The chain combines TRBV7-2 with TRBJ2-1, with no clear D. Trimming took 5 bases from V and 9 from J, leaving 11 bases between them. Germline lookup yields CDR1 SGHTA and CDR2 FQGNSA. The CDR3 is 12 residues long. CDR3 DNA: TGTGCCAGCAGCGCGTCACTGGTTGAGCAGTTCTTC. Protein sequence: CASSASLVEQFF.

This sequence joins TRBV4-1 and TRBJ2-3, with TRBD2 identical over 7 bases. CDR3 length: 13 residues. CDR1 is MGHRA, CDR2 YSYEKL, per germline. The trim removed 3 bases at V and 14 bases at J, leaving 11 bases unmatched. The CDR3 spells CASSHPRTSSTYF. The CDR3 DNA sequence: TGCGCCAGCAGCCACCCAAGGACTAGTAGCACGTATTTT.

Points on this clonotype: Germline is not matched at one junction end, which may reflect a read error. The chain has TRBV2 and TRBJ1-1; perhaps TRBD1 as D (6 bases). The CDR3 consists of 12 residues. Germline assignment: CDR1 SNHLY and CDR2 FYNNEI. Here the CDR3 reads CASSRDKIQALF. The DNA of the CDR3 is TGTGCCAGCAGCCGGGACAAGATACAAGCTCTCTTT.

The genes are TRBV11-1 and TRBJ2-6; TRBD1 matches 9 bases. In germline, CDR1 is SGHAT, CDR2 FQDESV (reference sequence). The trim removed 1 base at V and 1 base at J, leaving 8 bases unmatched. This CDR3 has 19 amino acids. The CDR3 DNA reads TGTGCCAGCAGCTTAGAATGGACAGGGGCCTGGTCTGGGGCCAACGTCCTGACTTTC. Translated, it gives CASSLEWTGAWSGANVLTF.

As concerns this clonotype: A much larger clone differs by one base, so this may be a read error. This rearrangement joins TRBV4-3 to TRBJ2-7; 9 nucleotides align to TRBD1. J lost 9 bases, V lost 0 bases, and 12 bases had no gene match. Looked up from germline, CDR1 is LGHNA and CDR2 is YSLEER. The CDR3 sequence is 16 residues long. For the CDR3, the DNA is TGCGCCAGCAGCCAAGATTGGGGGACAGGGTCAAGCGGGCAGTACTTC. It specifies CASSQDWGTGSSGQYF.

At least ten counts were recorded for this clonotype. The chain has TRBV11-2 and TRBJ1-2, with 7 bases aligning to TRBD1. The CDR3 runs to 13 residues. The germline gives CDR1 SGHAT, CDR2 FQNNGV. Trimming took 4 bases from V and 6 from J; bases not matched to a gene: 5. CDR3 bases: TGTGCCAGCAGCTCGCGACAGGGAGATGGCTACACCTTC. It specifies CASSSRQGDGYTF.

V gene TRBV2 combines with J gene TRBJ1-2, with 9 bases identical to TRBD1. The V gene's germline CDR1 is SNHLY and CDR2 FYNNEI. The junction had 6 bases not matched to a gene; V was cut back by 6 bases and J by 1 base. The CDR3 spans 15 residues. Written as DNA, the CDR3 is TGTGCCAGCAGCCAGTTGGGACAGGGTAACTATGGCTACACCTTC. Translation: CASSQLGQGNYGYTF.

Concerning this clonotype itself: A much larger clonotype is one base distant, so this may be a read error. This rearrangement joins TRBV12-3 or TRBV12-4 to TRBJ2-2; D is possibly TRBD2 (6 bases). V lost 2 bases and J 7 bases, leaving 14 bases between the germline ends. This CDR3 spans 15 amino acids. The CDR3 here is CASSLNGSPIGELFF. For the CDR3, the DNA is TGTGCCAGCAGTTTAAACGGGAGCCCCATCGGGGAGCTGTTTTTT.

The sample holds one count of this clonotype. CDR3 sequence (DNA): TGTGCCAGCAGCCCATGGCAGGGGACCAGCTCTGGGGCCAACGTCCTGACTTTC. Translating gives CASSPWQGTSSGANVLTF. The chain carries TRBV2 and TRBJ2-6; D is perhaps TRBD1 (6 bases). This CDR3 has 18 residues. Germline values: CDR1 SNHLY, CDR2 FYNNEI. The V and J ends lost 6 bases and 0 bases respectively, with 18 bases between them.

The chain couples TRBV20-1 to TRBJ1-4; D is undetermined. V lost 0 bases and J lost 6, with 17 bases in between. In germline, CDR1 is DFQATT, CDR2 SNEGSKA (reference sequence). There are 16 residues in the CDR3. CDR3 protein: CSARDEANWGDEKLFF. CDR3 nucleotides: TGCAGTGCTAGAGATGAGGCTAATTGGGGAGATGAAAAACTGTTTTTT.

This clonotype was found a few times. V gene TRBV4-2 combines with J gene TRBJ2-3; 8 nucleotides line up with TRBD1. This CDR3 region has 19 residues. Germline CDR1 LGHNA, CDR2 YNFKEQ. Trimming removed 4 bases from V and 2 bases from J; junction bases left unmatched: 17. The CDR3 protein is CASSPGVTTGQDTTDTQYF. The CDR3 DNA is TGTGCCAGCAGCCCCGGCGTGACGACGGGACAGGACACCACAGATACGCAGTATTTT.

The genes are TRBV6-1 and TRBJ2-7, with a weak D call TRBD1 (6 bases). Trimming cost V 5 bases and J 5 bases, with 13 bases left between them. The CDR3 spans 13 residues. Germline V gene data show CDR1 as MNHNS and CDR2 as SASEGT. In DNA form, the CDR3 reads TGTGCCAGCAGTAGACAGGTGGCCGACGAGCAGTACTTC. Encoded protein: CASSRQVADEQYF.

At least ten counts were recorded for this clonotype. V gene TRBV15 combines with J gene TRBJ1-1, with D hard to call. Germline CDR1 is LNHNV and CDR2 is YYDKDF (reference sequence). CDR3 length: 13 residues. Trimming stripped 1 base from V and 6 bases from J, with 9 bases between. In DNA, the CDR3 is TGTGCCACCAGCAGAGTGGGTGAGGCTGAAGCTTTCTTT. Translation gives CATSRVGEAEAFF.

The chain is built from TRBV4-3 and TRBJ1-2; no clear D. Trimming left V 3 bases short and J 7 bases short, with 6 bases between. The CDR3 covers 11 residues. CDR1 LGHNA and CDR2 YSLEER come from the germline V gene. Here the CDR3 reads CASSQGSGYTF. CDR3 coding DNA: TGCGCCAGCAGCCAGGGATCTGGCTACACCTTC.

Concerning this clonotype itself: With a much larger clone just one base away, this may be a read error. The chain couples TRBV4-2 to TRBJ2-7; TRBD2 is a possible D gene (5 bases). This CDR3 is 15 amino acids long. From germline, CDR1 is LGHNA and CDR2 YNFKEQ. The V and J ends lost 4 bases and 5 bases respectively, with 18 bases between them. The DNA of the CDR3 is TGTGCCAGCAGCCGCCGGGCTAGCTGGCGGGACGAGCAGTACTTC. It codes for CASSRRASWRDEQYF.

The V and J genes are TRBV2 and TRBJ2-1; D gene uncertain. The germline CDR1 and CDR2 sequences are SNHLY and FYNNEI. The V end lost 6 bases, the J end lost 9 bases, and 9 bases lay between the germline ends. The CDR3 loop spans 11 amino acids. This chain's CDR3 is CASSAYSEQFF. The CDR3 DNA follows: TGTGCCAGCAGCGCCTACTCTGAGCAGTTCTTC. The complete variable domain, with remaining parts taken from reference TRBV2 and TRBJ2-1, reads EPEVTQTPSHQVTQMGQEVILRCVPISNHLYFYWYRQILGQKVEFLVSFYNNEISEKSEIFDDQFSVERPDGSNFTLKIRSTKLEDSAMYFCASSAYSEQFFGPGTRLTVL.

This clonotype was seen more than once but under ten times. V and J are TRBV7-2 and TRBJ2-7, with a weak D call TRBD2 (6 bases). Deletions cut 2 bases from V and 3 bases from J, with 14 bases between. The CDR3 runs 15 residues. Germline CDR1 is SGHTA and CDR2 is FQGNSA. The CDR3: CASSLSMTGDYEQYF. The DNA for the CDR3 is TGTGCCAGCAGCTTATCGATGACGGGGGACTACGAGCAGTACTTC.

This clonotype occurred once. Just one base apart from a much larger clone, this may be a read error. The chain is built from TRBV13 and TRBJ1-2; a possible D gene is TRBD1 (5 bases). The CDR3 covers 13 residues. V was cut by 5 bases and J by 0 bases, with 7 bases left in between. The germline V gene has CDR1 PRHDT and CDR2 FYEKMQ (reference sequence). The CDR3 nucleotides are TGTGCCAGCAGCCCGGGACCTAACTATGGCTACACCTTC. It specifies CASSPGPNYGYTF.

The chain uses TRBV24-1 and TRBJ2-5; 8 bases fit TRBD1. Germline V CDR1 and CDR2: KGHDR, SFDVKD. V lost 4 bases to trimming and J lost 5 bases; unmatched junction nucleotides: 8. This CDR3 region has 15 residues. Here the CDR3 reads CATSDQDRAGETQYF. The CDR3 DNA is TGTGCCACCAGTGACCAGGACAGGGCGGGGGAGACCCAGTACTTC.

Note on this clonotype: The final CDR3 position lacks the conserved phenylalanine or tryptophan, pointing to a likely read error. The chain couples TRBV13 to TRBJ1-1, with TRBD1 as a possible D gene (5 bases). Germline-derived CDR1 and CDR2 are PRHDT and FYEKMQ (reference sequence). The V and J ends lost 5 bases and 10 bases respectively, with 26 bases between them. The length of the CDR3 is 16 residues. For the CDR3, the DNA is TGTGCCAGCAGCATTAGATTGAGGGGCCCTAACGTGGGAGCTTTCCTT. It codes for CASSIRLRGPNVGAFL.

This clonotype came up a few times. CDR3 loop: CSFLVAGAYEQYF. The CDR3 DNA is TGCAGCTTTTTGGTAGCGGGGGCCTACGAGCAGTACTTC. The rearrangement uses TRBV29-1 and TRBJ2-7, with 9 bases lining up with TRBD2. The length of the CDR3 is 13 residues. CDR1 is SQVTM, CDR2 ANQGSEA, per germline. V lost 8 bases, J lost 2 bases, and 7 bases stayed unmatched.

This clonotype was counted ten times or more. V usage is TRBV20-1 and J usage is TRBJ2-3; 9 positions agree with TRBD2. The germline gives CDR1 DFQATT, CDR2 SNEGSKA (reference sequence). This CDR3 is built from 15 residues. The V gene end was trimmed by 3 bases and the J gene end by 0 bases; junction bases not matched to a gene: 4. This CDR3 reads CSASGLAGSTDTQYF. CDR3 sequence (DNA): TGCAGTGCTAGCGGTCTAGCGGGGAGCACAGATACGCAGTATTTT.